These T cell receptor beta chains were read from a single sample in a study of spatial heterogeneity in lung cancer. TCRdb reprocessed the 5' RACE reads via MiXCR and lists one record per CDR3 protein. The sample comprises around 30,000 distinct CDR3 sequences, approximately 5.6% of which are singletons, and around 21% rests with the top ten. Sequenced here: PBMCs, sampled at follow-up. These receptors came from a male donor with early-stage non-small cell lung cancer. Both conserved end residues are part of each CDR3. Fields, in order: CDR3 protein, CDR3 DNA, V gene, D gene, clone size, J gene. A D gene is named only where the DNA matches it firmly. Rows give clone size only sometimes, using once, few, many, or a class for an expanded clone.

CDR3 protein: CSASRPSNNEQFF
CDR3 DNA: TGCAGTGCTAGTAGACCGAGCAACAATGAGCAGTTCTTC
V gene: TRBV20-1
D gene: NA
clone size: many
J gene: TRBJ2-1

CDR3 protein: CASSATPVGPYGYTF
CDR3 DNA: TGTGCCAGCAGTGCTACGCCCGTGGGTCCCTATGGCTACACCTTC
V gene: TRBV6-1
D gene: NA
clone size: many
J gene: TRBJ1-2

CDR3 protein: CASSLQGGDTEAFF
CDR3 DNA: TGTGCCAGCAGCCTCCAGGGAGGCGACACTGAAGCTTTCTTT
V gene: TRBV12-3/TRBV12-4
D gene: NA
clone size: few
J gene: TRBJ1-1

CDR3 protein: CASSHLQGLAGQETQYF
CDR3 DNA: TGTGCCAGCAGCCATCTACAAGGACTAGCGGGCCAAGAGACCCAGTACTTC
V gene: TRBV3-1
D gene: TRBD2
clone size: many
J gene: TRBJ2-5

CDR3 protein: CSARGQGQGARETQYF
CDR3 DNA: TGCAGTGCTAGGGGGCAAGGGCAGGGGGCCAGAGAGACCCAGTACTTC
V gene: TRBV20-1
D gene: TRBD1
clone size: NA
J gene: TRBJ2-5

CDR3 protein: CAISESTYEQYF
CDR3 DNA: TGTGCCATCAGTGAGTCGACTTACGAGCAGTACTTC
V gene: TRBV10-3
D gene: NA
clone size: many
J gene: TRBJ2-7

CDR3 protein: CSARDHQGTDTQYF
CDR3 DNA: TGCAGTGCTAGAGATCATCAGGGAACAGATACGCAGTATTTT
V gene: TRBV20-1
D gene: NA
clone size: few
J gene: TRBJ2-3

CDR3 protein: CAWSELGESRGLPTDTQYF
CDR3 DNA: TGTGCCTGGAGTGAACTCGGAGAGTCCAGGGGGCTACCCACAGATACGCAGTATTTT
V gene: TRBV30
D gene: TRBD1
clone size: many
J gene: TRBJ2-3

CDR3 protein: CASSRGGGRTGELFF
CDR3 DNA: TGTGCCAGCAGCCGAGGTGGGGGGCGCACCGGGGAGCTGTTTTTT
V gene: TRBV7-2
D gene: NA
clone size: NA
J gene: TRBJ2-2

CDR3 protein: CSGSQTGAITEAFF
CDR3 DNA: TGCAGCGGATCTCAGACAGGGGCCATCACTGAAGCTTTCTTT
V gene: TRBV29-1
D gene: TRBD1
clone size: many
J gene: TRBJ1-1

CDR3 protein: CSVEVTGTGGTQYF
CDR3 DNA: TGCAGCGTTGAGGTTACCGGGACAGGGGGTACCCAGTACTTC
V gene: TRBV29-1
D gene: TRBD1
clone size: many
J gene: TRBJ2-5

CDR3 protein: CASSLEGVSYNEQFF
CDR3 DNA: TGTGCCAGCAGCTTAGAGGGTGTCTCCTACAATGAGCAGTTCTTC
V gene: TRBV7-8
D gene: NA
clone size: few
J gene: TRBJ2-1

CDR3 protein: CASSLGRDYEQYF
CDR3 DNA: TGTGCCAGCAGTTTGGGAAGAGACTACGAGCAGTACTTC
V gene: TRBV28
D gene: NA
clone size: many
J gene: TRBJ2-7

CDR3 protein: CATSRDPAGGDYQPQHF
CDR3 DNA: TGTGCCACCAGCAGAGATCCGGCAGGGGGCGATTATCAGCCCCAGCATTTT
V gene: TRBV15
D gene: TRBD1
clone size: many
J gene: TRBJ1-5

CDR3 protein: CASSPGLNTEAFF
CDR3 DNA: TGTGCCAGCAGCCCGGGGCTGAACACTGAAGCTTTCTTT
V gene: TRBV4-2
D gene: NA
clone size: many
J gene: TRBJ1-1

CDR3 protein: CASSPRTSGPRTDTQYF
CDR3 DNA: TGTGCCAGCTCACCAAGGACTAGCGGGCCTCGCACCGATACGCAGTATTTT
V gene: TRBV18
D gene: TRBD2
clone size: few
J gene: TRBJ2-3

CDR3 protein: CSAPGTSGKDNTQYF
CDR3 DNA: TGCAGTGCTCCCGGGACTAGCGGGAAGGATAATACGCAGTATTTT
V gene: TRBV20-1
D gene: TRBD2
clone size: many
J gene: TRBJ2-3

CDR3 protein: CASSLINAGTSQYF
CDR3 DNA: TGTGCCAGCAGTCTAATAAACGCCGGGACGTCGCAGTATTTT
V gene: TRBV12-3/TRBV12-4
D gene: NA
clone size: many
J gene: TRBJ2-3

CDR3 protein: CASRAGANAGNTIYF
CDR3 DNA: TGCGCCAGCAGGGCCGGCGCAAACGCCGGAAACACCATATATTTT
V gene: TRBV4-3
D gene: NA
clone size: many
J gene: TRBJ1-3

CDR3 protein: CASSPRTDSFNIQYF
CDR3 DNA: TGTGCCAGCAGCCCCCGGACGGACAGTTTTAACATTCAGTACTTC
V gene: TRBV13
D gene: NA
clone size: many
J gene: TRBJ2-4

CDR3 protein: CASSLEGGFQPQHF
CDR3 DNA: TGCGCCAGCAGCTTGGAGGGGGGCTTTCAGCCCCAGCATTTT
V gene: TRBV5-1
D gene: NA
clone size: many
J gene: TRBJ1-5

CDR3 protein: CASSYDGKGVSNQPQHF
CDR3 DNA: TGTGCCAGCAGTTACGATGGGAAAGGGGTTAGCAATCAGCCCCAGCATTTT
V gene: TRBV6-6
D gene: NA
clone size: many
J gene: TRBJ1-5

CDR3 protein: CASSGREGQKDEKLFF
CDR3 DNA: TGTGCCAGCAGTGGACGAGAGGGCCAGAAGGACGAAAAACTGTTTTTT
V gene: TRBV6-2/TRBV6-3
D gene: NA
clone size: NA
J gene: TRBJ1-4

CDR3 protein: CASSATGTGETQYF
CDR3 DNA: TGTGCCAGCTCAGCTACCGGGACAGGGGAGACCCAGTACTTC
V gene: TRBV18
D gene: TRBD1
clone size: NA
J gene: TRBJ2-5

CDR3 protein: CASSLVYGSTDTQYF
CDR3 DNA: TGTGCCAGCAGCTTAGTTTACGGGAGCACAGATACGCAGTATTTT
V gene: TRBV7-2
D gene: NA
clone size: many
J gene: TRBJ2-3

CDR3 protein: CASSLVTDVAFF
CDR3 DNA: TGTGCCAGCAGCTTGGTTACTGATGTGGCTTTCTTT
V gene: TRBV7-6
D gene: NA
clone size: many
J gene: TRBJ1-1

CDR3 protein: CASSRLAGGRETQYF
CDR3 DNA: TGTGCCAGCAGCCGACTAGCGGGAGGCCGGGAGACCCAGTACTTC
V gene: TRBV3-1
D gene: TRBD2
clone size: few
J gene: TRBJ2-5

CDR3 protein: CASSTTGGTDTQYF
CDR3 DNA: TGCGCCAGCAGCACAACCGGGGGAACAGATACGCAGTATTTT
V gene: TRBV5-1
D gene: NA
clone size: many
J gene: TRBJ2-3

CDR3 protein: CSASLRGGLSYNEQFF
CDR3 DNA: TGCAGTGCTAGTCTTCGGGGGGGCCTCTCCTACAATGAGCAGTTCTTC
V gene: TRBV20-1
D gene: TRBD2
clone size: few
J gene: TRBJ2-1

CDR3 protein: CASSSLGREDTGELFF
CDR3 DNA: TGTGCCAGCAGCTCACTCGGCAGGGAGGACACCGGGGAGCTGTTTTTT
V gene: TRBV7-1
D gene: NA
clone size: NA
J gene: TRBJ2-2

CDR3 protein: CASRTPGTAYGYTF
CDR3 DNA: TGTGCCAGCAGGACACCTGGGACAGCCTATGGCTACACCTTC
V gene: TRBV6-5
D gene: TRBD1
clone size: many
J gene: TRBJ1-2

CDR3 protein: CSAGTSGRGRNEQFF
CDR3 DNA: TGCAGTGCCGGGACTAGCGGGAGGGGGAGGAATGAGCAGTTCTTC
V gene: TRBV20-1
D gene: TRBD2
clone size: few
J gene: TRBJ2-1

CDR3 protein: CSSTTGLAPSYEQYF
CDR3 DNA: TGCAGTTCGACCACCGGACTAGCGCCATCCTACGAGCAGTACTTC
V gene: TRBV20-1
D gene: TRBD2
clone size: NA
J gene: TRBJ2-7

CDR3 protein: CASSPRNTGNYEQYF
CDR3 DNA: TGTGCCAGCAGCCCGAGAAATACAGGTAACTACGAGCAGTACTTC
V gene: TRBV4-2
D gene: NA
clone size: many
J gene: TRBJ2-7

CDR3 protein: CAISRGGNTEAFF
CDR3 DNA: TGTGCCATCAGCAGGGGGGGAAACACTGAAGCTTTCTTT
V gene: TRBV10-3
D gene: TRBD1
clone size: few
J gene: TRBJ1-1

CDR3 protein: CASSFRGTGGADTQYF
CDR3 DNA: TGTGCCAGCAGCTTCCGCGGGACAGGTGGCGCAGATACGCAGTATTTT
V gene: TRBV7-2
D gene: TRBD1
clone size: few
J gene: TRBJ2-3

CDR3 protein: CAWSVSGTGLNTEAFF
CDR3 DNA: TGTGCCTGGAGTGTATCCGGGACGGGATTGAACACTGAAGCTTTCTTT
V gene: TRBV30
D gene: NA
clone size: few
J gene: TRBJ1-1

CDR3 protein: CASSQAFQLTNTGELFF
CDR3 DNA: TGCGCCAGCAGCCAAGCCTTCCAGCTAACGAACACCGGGGAGCTGTTTTTT
V gene: TRBV4-1
D gene: NA
clone size: few
J gene: TRBJ2-2

CDR3 protein: CASRTSPNQETQYF
CDR3 DNA: TGTGCCAGCAGGACTAGCCCGAACCAAGAGACCCAGTACTTC
V gene: TRBV2
D gene: TRBD2
clone size: NA
J gene: TRBJ2-5

CDR3 protein: CASSSTGFEAFF
CDR3 DNA: TGTGCCAGCAGCTCGACAGGATTTGAAGCTTTCTTT
V gene: TRBV11-3
D gene: NA
clone size: NA
J gene: TRBJ1-1

CDR3 protein: CASSPRGPYEQYF
CDR3 DNA: TGTGCCAGCAGCCCACGAGGGCCTTACGAGCAGTACTTC
V gene: TRBV7-9
D gene: NA
clone size: NA
J gene: TRBJ2-7

CDR3 protein: CASWEGGQYF
CDR3 DNA: TGTGCCAGCTGGGAAGGTGGGCAGTACTTC
V gene: TRBV25-1
D gene: NA
clone size: many
J gene: TRBJ2-7

CDR3 protein: CASTFTTGNTGELFF
CDR3 DNA: TGCGCCAGCACCTTTACGACGGGGAACACCGGGGAGCTGTTTTTT
V gene: TRBV5-1
D gene: NA
clone size: many
J gene: TRBJ2-2

CDR3 protein: CASSSGTGIYGMNTEAFF
CDR3 DNA: TGTGCCAGCAGTTCCGGGACAGGGATATACGGCATGAACACTGAAGCTTTCTTT
V gene: TRBV7-9
D gene: TRBD1
clone size: many
J gene: TRBJ1-1

CDR3 protein: CASSFDGTSGRTEAFF
CDR3 DNA: TGTGCCAGCAGCTTTGACGGGACATCCGGGCGTACTGAAGCTTTCTTT
V gene: TRBV7-8
D gene: NA
clone size: NA
J gene: TRBJ1-1

CDR3 protein: CASSPNVAPRGNTIYF
CDR3 DNA: TGTGCCAGCAGCCCAAACGTGGCGCCACGAGGAAACACCATATATTTT
V gene: TRBV7-8
D gene: NA
clone size: many
J gene: TRBJ1-3

CDR3 protein: CSVEAGRGTVDTQYF
CDR3 DNA: TGCAGCGTTGAAGCAGGGCGGGGGACGGTGGATACGCAGTATTTT
V gene: TRBV29-1
D gene: TRBD2
clone size: medium-sized
J gene: TRBJ2-3

CDR3 protein: CASSSGPNQPQHF
CDR3 DNA: TGTGCCAGCAGCTCAGGGCCCAATCAGCCCCAGCATTTT
V gene: TRBV7-2
D gene: NA
clone size: many
J gene: TRBJ1-5

CDR3 protein: CSAGGSGGYTF
CDR3 DNA: TGCAGTGCCGGGGGGTCCGGTGGCTACACCTTC
V gene: TRBV20-1
D gene: NA
clone size: NA
J gene: TRBJ1-2

CDR3 protein: CASSSYVGSDTQYF
CDR3 DNA: TGTGCCAGCAGCTCTTATGTAGGGTCAGATACGCAGTATTTT
V gene: TRBV7-2
D gene: NA
clone size: NA
J gene: TRBJ2-3